This T cell receptor beta chain was identified in a study of technical replicates of blood from several donors. The V gene lost 6 bases and the J gene lost 2 bases, with 11 bases spanning the gap. CDR3 length: 14 residues. Germline V lookup: CDR1 SGDLS, CDR2 YYNGEE. TCRdb's table, derived via immunoSEQ multiplex PCR, lists solely in-frame clones and lacks some. The data hold approximately 75,000 clones, with around four fifths observed a single time. J is TRBJ1-4 and V is TRBV9, with a tentative D call TRBD1 (6 bases). The source is a human donor in good health. Some clones in this sample may be carry-over from other donors' samples. Sequencing was done on a sample of PBMCs. The CDR3 here is CASTRGATNEKLFF. Written as DNA, the CDR3 is TGTGCCAGCACCCGGGGGGCGACTAATGAAAAACTGTTTTTT.